Reported below is one T cell receptor beta chain. Which antigen it targets is not known. Per-base quality was not reported, and no clone a single base away is much larger than it. TCRbeta CDR3 regions were amplified from genomic DNA using the immunoSEQ Assay, a bias-controlled multiplex PCR. Per the authors' processing: The number of nucleated cells in each sample was estimated from the amplification of reference gene primers within the assay. To quantify the absolute abundance of each unique TCRbeta CDR3 rearrangement, sequence reads were collapsed and filtered. For each sample, productive Simpson clonality was calculated by taking the square root of Simpson's diversity index across productive rearrangements. TCRdb retrieved this table from immuneACCESS and kept in-frame rearrangements only. Not all clones are present; in checked studies, unresolved V genes account for under half, and no reason is known for the remainder. The D gene and trimming were derived from the DNA, and the V and J assignments and clone size from that table. The sample table holds roughly 86,000 clones, of which roughly 86% were seen once. Roughly a fifth of the sample goes to the ten largest clones.

The entry originates in a study of blood T cell repertoires in COVID-19 (dated by TCRdb to 2018 to 2020). Turning to the overall study: The collaborator samples originated in the United States, Italy and Spain and spanned the acute and convalescent phases of COVID-19. The samples were drawn from the first 160 participants of the ongoing ImmuneRACE study and from 1,200 or so subjects provided by 6 global collaborators. Where HLA class I and class II types were available, the types were taken from metadata supplied by the sample provider, not from assay-based typing. Deeply sampled blood TCRbeta repertoires from subjects exposed to, actively infected with, or recovered from COVID-19 were included in the dataset. A de-identified subject ID, COVID-19 status, age in years and sex were almost always included in the sample metadata. The prospective study material was composed of cDNA or gDNA derived from T cells, B-cell-depleted T cells, or PBMCs. The repertoires were made available in a free public database intended to serve as a resource for research on the immune response to SARS-CoV-2. Study-wide conclusions, independent of this receptor: Clinical and demographic metadata were provided uncurated, with the amount varying by source and participant.

The germline ends are 13 bases apart after V is trimmed by 4 bases and J by 8 bases. Including the terminal cysteine and phenylalanine, the CDR3 comprises 13 residues. CDR3 DNA is the only sequence kept; it has 39 bases, read in frame from the first base. CDR1 and CDR2, looked up from the germline V gene, are SGHDT and YYEEEE. Whole blood was collected in K2EDTA tubes by collaborating institutions according to the institutions' own protocols. For TCRbeta analysis, collaborators shipped samples as frozen whole blood, isolated PBMCs, or DNA extracted from either of those sample types. The chain is encoded by TRBV5-6 joined to TRBJ1-5, and the D gene may be TRBD1, 5 bases matching. Input material: peripheral blood. The receptor comes from a human donor in a cohort sampled during active COVID-19. The sequenced DNA is TGTGCCAGCAGCCCCCAGGGTGTAGAGCCCCAGCATTTT. Its amino acids are CASSPQGVEPQHF.